One sample yielded the 29 T cell receptor beta chains listed below, sequenced in a study of blood T cell repertoires in COVID-19. The table came from immunoSEQ multiplex PCR; TCRdb's copy has only in-frame clones and leaves some out. Of fewer than 200,000 clones in the sample, approximately 86% are singletons; the top ten hold 3% to 4%. Sequenced: peripheral blood. These receptors were collected from a woman in her fifties or sixties who had recovered from COVID-19.

The V gene is TRBV30, the J gene TRBJ2-5; the D gene is possibly TRBD1 (5 bases). Germline V gives CDR1 GTSNPN, CDR2 SVGIG (reference sequence). This CDR3 is 12 amino acids long. V was clipped by 6 bases and J by 5 bases, with 13 bases between them. CDR3 residues: CACKKGRETQYF. Written as DNA, the CDR3 is TGTGCCTGTAAGAAGGGGCGGGAGACCCAGTACTTC.

By frequency in the sample, this clone is medium-sized. The rearrangement joins TRBV7-9 to TRBJ2-7; a weak D match, TRBD1 (6 bases). Germline lookup yields CDR1 SEHNR and CDR2 FQNEAQ (reference sequence). V dropped 3 bases and J dropped 4 bases, with 13 bases sitting between them. The CDR3 contains 14 residues. DNA for the CDR3: TGTGCCAGCAGCTTCTCAGGGGATGGATACGAGCAGTACTTC. It is translated as CASSFSGDGYEQYF.

The rearrangement uses TRBV5-4 and TRBJ2-2; 8 bases are shared with TRBD1. The CDR3 consists of 15 residues. Germline V gene lookup returns CDR1 SGHNT and CDR2 YYREEE (reference sequence). The V segment lost 4 bases and the J segment 3 bases; nucleotides outside the gene matches: 5. The CDR3 sequence: CASSPTGEYTGELFF. CDR3 nucleotide sequence: TGTGCCAGCAGCCCGACAGGGGAGTACACCGGGGAGCTGTTTTTT.

This sequence joins TRBV19 and TRBJ1-4; TRBD1 matches 9 bases. Germline CDR1 is LNHDA and CDR2 is SQIVND (reference sequence). This CDR3 region has 18 residues. V lost 5 bases, J lost 0 bases, and 10 bases stayed unmatched. CDR3 amino acids: CASSPPPGQGPTNEKLFF. In nucleotides, the CDR3 is TGTGCCAGTAGTCCCCCCCCGGGACAGGGACCAACTAATGAAAAACTGTTTTTT.

V usage is TRBV20-1 and J usage is TRBJ1-1; D ambiguous. The CDR3 totals 10 residues. Trimming stripped 4 bases from V and 5 bases from J, with 5 bases between. The germline gives CDR1 DFQATT, CDR2 SNEGSKA (reference sequence). The CDR3 coding sequence is TGCAGTGCTATCCCGACTGAAGCTTTCTTT. Translation: CSAIPTEAFF.

The CDR3 spells CASSSHPGSGGAYNEQFF. The CDR3 nucleotides read TGTGCCAGCAGTTCCCACCCGGGGAGCGGGGGGGCCTACAATGAGCAGTTCTTC. The genes are TRBV28 and TRBJ2-1; TRBD2 agrees at 10 bases. Germline CDR1 reads MDHEN; CDR2 reads SYDVKM. CDR3 length: 18 amino acids. V gave up 4 bases and J gave up 2 bases; unmatched junction bases: 11.

This chain uses TRBV28 with TRBJ1-4, with a weak D call TRBD1 (6 bases). Germline V gene data show CDR1 as MDHEN and CDR2 as SYDVKM. V lost 5 bases to trimming and J lost 3 bases, with 10 bases between them. The CDR3 totals 14 residues. The CDR3 region has the DNA TGTGCCAGCAGTAGGGGACATGCTAATGAAAAACTGTTTTTT. Its protein is CASSRGHANEKLFF.

The genes are TRBV4-3 and TRBJ1-1; D not resolved. The CDR3 runs to 13 residues. Trimming left V 5 bases short and J 3 bases short, with 10 bases between. From germline, CDR1 is LGHNA and CDR2 YSLEER. Written as DNA, the CDR3 is TGCGCCAGCAGCTCCGACGGGTACACTGAAGCTTTCTTT. It yields the protein CASSSDGYTEAFF.

The CDR3 region has the DNA TGTGCCAGCAGCGTTTCGGGGAGGGCCACAGATACGCAGTATTTT. Protein sequence: CASSVSGRATDTQYF. The chain couples TRBV11-2 to TRBJ2-3, with 7 bases aligning to TRBD2. This CDR3 comprises 15 residues. In germline, CDR1 is SGHAT, CDR2 FQNNGV. The V and J ends lost 5 bases and 2 bases, in that order; junction bases with no gene match: 7. Combining the CDR3 with reference TRBV11-2 and TRBJ2-3 gives the whole variable domain EAGVAQSPRYKIIEKRQSVAFWCNPISGHATLYWYQQILGQGPKLLIQFQNNGVVDDSQLPKDRFSAERLKGVDSTLKIQPAKLEDSAVYLCASSVSGRATDTQYFGPGTRLTVL.

V and J are TRBV27 and TRBJ1-2; no firm D call. The V end lost 4 bases, the J end lost 3 bases, and 12 bases lay between the germline ends. The CDR3 is made up of 14 amino acids. CDR1 and CDR2 (germline): MNHEY, SMNVEV (reference sequence). CDR3: CASSSFKGDYGYTF. Written as DNA, the CDR3 is TGTGCCAGCAGTTCGTTTAAGGGAGACTATGGCTACACCTTC.

The chain combines TRBV3-1 (or the pseudogene TRBV3-2) with TRBJ2-1; 7 bases agree with TRBD1. CDR3 size: 14 residues. In germline, CDR1 is LGHDT, CDR2 YNNKEL (reference sequence). J gave up 5 bases and V 2 bases, and 3 bases lay outside the gene matches. CDR3 residues: CASSQTGQNNEQFF. The CDR3 bases are TGTGCCAGCAGCCAAACGGGACAGAACAATGAGCAGTTCTTC.

The count of this clone is one. This chain links TRBV6-6 with TRBJ1-4; 7 bases align to TRBD1. CDR3 length: 12 residues. V trimming: 4 bases; J trimming: 11 bases; junction bases outside the gene matches: 4. Germline lookup yields CDR1 MNHNY and CDR2 SVGAGI (reference sequence). The CDR3: CASSSGQDKLFF. CDR3 in DNA: TGTGCCAGCAGTTCCGGACAGGATAAACTGTTTTTT.

The count of this clone is one. The V and J genes are TRBV3-1 (or the pseudogene TRBV3-2) and TRBJ2-1; 7 bases line up with TRBD1. The CDR3 is 16 residues long. Per the germline V gene, CDR1 is LGHDT and CDR2 is YNNKEL (reference sequence). The trim removed 4 bases at V and 9 bases at J, leaving 15 bases unmatched. This chain's CDR3 is CASSLLGQAPDGEQFF. The DNA of the CDR3 is TGTGCCAGCAGCCTTCTAGGACAGGCCCCCGACGGTGAGCAGTTCTTC.

The rearrangement links TRBV6-5 to TRBJ2-5, with a possible D match to TRBD2 (6 bases). The V gene's germline CDR1 is MNHEY and CDR2 SVGAGI. V was shortened by 8 bases and J by 1 base, with 8 bases between the two germline ends. The CDR3 length is 12 residues. The CDR3 bases are TGTGCCAGCCGGGGGATCCAAGAGACCCAGTACTTC. Its translation is CASRGIQETQYF.

A single count supports this clone. This rearrangement joins TRBV19 to TRBJ1-1, with 7 bases identical to TRBD1. Germline lookup yields CDR1 LNHDA and CDR2 SQIVND (reference sequence). V was clipped by 8 bases and J by 1 base; unmatched bases: 4. The CDR3 totals 13 residues. The CDR3 nucleotides read TGTGCCAGTGGGGACAGTGAGAACACTGAAGCTTTCTTT. This sequence encodes CASGDSENTEAFF.

This clone was detected only a few times. The chain links TRBV10-3 to TRBJ1-5; D may be TRBD1 (5 bases). V lost 0 bases, J lost 4 bases, and 7 bases lay in between. Germline V CDR1 and CDR2: ENHRY, SYGVKD. This CDR3 region has 14 residues. Here the CDR3 reads CAISESGDNQPQHF. DNA of the CDR3: TGTGCCATCAGTGAGTCAGGGGATAATCAGCCCCAGCATTTT.

The chain recombines TRBV4-1 with TRBJ1-1; TRBD1 is a possible D gene (5 bases). Trimming removed 1 base from V and 0 bases from J, with 12 bases in between. Germline V gene sequence: CDR1 MGHRA, CDR2 YSYEKL. This CDR3 has 16 amino acids. CDR3 protein: CASSQGSRQLNTEAFF. The CDR3 region has the DNA TGCGCCAGCAGCCAAGGATCGAGACAGCTGAACACTGAAGCTTTCTTT.

This chain links TRBV18 with TRBJ2-5; 8 bases align to TRBD1. The CDR3 sequence is 13 residues long. Losses at the gene ends were 4 bases for V and 4 bases for J; bases not matched to a gene: 2. From germline, CDR1 is KGHSH and CDR2 LQKENI. As DNA, the CDR3 is TGTGCCAGCTCACAACAGGGGGGAGAGACCCAGTACTTC. Translated, it gives CASSQQGGETQYF.

This rearrangement joins TRBV19 to TRBJ2-5; weak D call: TRBD2 (5 bases). V was trimmed by 2 bases and J by 3 bases, leaving 7 bases between them. Per the germline V gene, CDR1 is LNHDA and CDR2 is SQIVND (reference sequence). The CDR3 extends over 13 amino acids. The DNA of the CDR3 is TGTGCCAGTAGTATAACGAGGGAAGAGACCCAGTACTTC. Protein sequence: CASSITREETQYF.

This clone was seen just once. The V and J genes are TRBV4-1 and TRBJ1-4; D unclear. This CDR3 is built from 15 residues. V was clipped by 0 bases and J by 7 bases, with 12 bases between them. The germline gives CDR1 MGHRA, CDR2 YSYEKL. This chain's CDR3 is CASSQDAGPSEKLFF. CDR3 nucleotide sequence: TGCGCCAGCAGCCAAGATGCGGGCCCGAGTGAAAAACTGTTTTTT.

With regard to this clone: The same CDR3 is also encoded by other DNA sequences in this sample. The V gene is TRBV18, the J gene TRBJ2-5; 7 bases fit TRBD1. This CDR3 contains 14 residues. V was clipped by 6 bases and J by 2 bases; unmatched bases: 6. Germline-derived CDR1 and CDR2 are KGHSH and LQKENI. CDR3 amino acids: CASSPPGQQETQYF. The CDR3, as DNA: TGTGCCAGCTCGCCCCCGGGACAGCAAGAGACCCAGTACTTC.

This chain links TRBV6-5 with TRBJ1-1; D possibly corresponds to TRBD1 (5 bases). CDR1 is MNHEY, CDR2 SVGAGI, per germline. CDR3 length equals 13 residues. Trimming removed 6 bases from V and 6 bases from J, with 14 bases in between. The CDR3 DNA is TGTGCCAGCAGCCCATTGGGGGGATCTGAAGCTTTCTTT. Translated: CASSPLGGSEAFF.

This clone showed up just once. The chain employs TRBV5-4 and TRBJ1-2; D possibly corresponds to TRBD1 (6 bases). Trimming left V 0 bases short and J 5 bases short, with 11 bases between. CDR1 and CDR2 (germline): SGHNT, YYREEE (reference sequence). The CDR3 contains 14 residues. CDR3 sequence reads: CASSLDRAPYGYTF. CDR3 coding DNA: TGTGCCAGCAGCTTGGACAGGGCCCCGTATGGCTACACCTTC.

This chain joins TRBV4-1 and TRBJ1-5; 8 bases fit TRBD1. With V trimmed by 4 bases and J by 2 bases, 4 bases remained unmatched. Germline CDR1 is MGHRA and CDR2 is YSYEKL. This CDR3 contains 15 residues. For the CDR3, the DNA is TGCGCCAGCAGCCCAGGGACAGGCCGCAATCAGCCCCAGCATTTT. This codes for CASSPGTGRNQPQHF.

The chain uses TRBV4-1 and TRBJ1-5; no reliable D call. The CDR3 extends over 16 amino acids. V was clipped by 0 bases and J by 4 bases, with 13 bases between them. From germline, CDR1 is MGHRA and CDR2 YSYEKL. The CDR3 nucleotides are TGCGCCAGCAGCCAAGATGGCAGCCAACAGAATCAGCCCCAGCATTTT. Translating it yields CASSQDGSQQNQPQHF.

The genes are TRBV12-3 or TRBV12-4 and TRBJ2-1, with D possibly matching TRBD2 (5 bases). There are 11 residues in the CDR3. V lost 7 bases to trimming and J lost 9 bases, with 10 bases between them. CDR3: CASILGGEQFF. DNA of the CDR3: TGTGCCAGCATCTTAGGAGGTGAGCAGTTCTTC.

The V and J genes are TRBV7-6 and TRBJ1-3; the D gene is possibly TRBD1 (6 bases). Germline-derived CDR1 and CDR2 are SGHVS and FNYEAQ. Trimming took off 7 bases at V and 4 bases at J, with 14 bases between the two ends. The CDR3 sequence is 14 residues long. The CDR3 sequence is CASTMPGQGNTIYF. The CDR3 coding sequence is TGTGCCAGCACCATGCCGGGACAAGGAAACACCATATATTTT.

The chain combines TRBV3-1 (or the pseudogene TRBV3-2) with TRBJ2-5, with TRBD2 matching over 10 bases. Germline loops: CDR1 LGHDT, CDR2 YNNKEL (reference sequence). CDR3 size: 15 residues. J was trimmed by 4 bases and V by 2 bases; bases with no gene match: 4. The CDR3 DNA follows: TGTGCCAGCAGCCAATCAGCGGGGGGGCGAGAGACCCAGTACTTC. It encodes CASSQSAGGRETQYF.

V and J are TRBV27 and TRBJ1-2; 9 bases are a match to TRBD1. This CDR3 is 16 amino acids long. Trimming cost V 4 bases and J 6 bases; bases outside gene matches: 12. Germline values: CDR1 MNHEY, CDR2 SMNVEV (reference sequence). The CDR3 here is CASSSKGQGRGDGYTF. CDR3 nucleotide sequence: TGTGCCAGCAGTTCCAAAGGACAGGGGCGAGGAGATGGCTACACCTTC.